The clone carrying this T cell receptor (beta chain) occurred many times. These data are taken from a study of T cell repertoires in cytomegalovirus infection. In TCRdb, the reads were re-called with MiXCR into one record per CDR3 protein. In the table there are roughly 250,000 distinct CDR3 sequences, approximately 13% of which are singletons. This receptor was obtained from a human donor in good health (CMV status not recorded). Some clones in this sample may be carry-over from other donors' samples. The source material was PBMCs.

The CDR3, as DNA: TGTGCCAGCAGCTTATCGGGACAGAGCAACTATGGCTACACCTTC. Translated: CASSLSGQSNYGYTF. The chain recombines TRBV7-2 with TRBJ1-2, with TRBD1 identical over 7 bases. Looked up from germline, CDR1 is SGHTA and CDR2 is FQGNSA. J lost 2 bases, V lost 2 bases, and 5 bases had no gene match. The CDR3 is 15 amino acids.